A single sample is the source of the 8 T cell receptor beta chains below, sequenced in a study of control samples from healthy donors and cancer patients. Sequencing used immunoSEQ multiplex PCR; TCRdb keeps in-frame clones, though not all of them. The table records about 89,000 clones, roughly 86% of them present only once. Material: blood. These receptors were obtained from a man aged 25-40 years in good health.

The gene calls are TRBV29-1 and TRBJ2-1, with 7 bases lining up with TRBD2. Germline V gives CDR1 SQVTM, CDR2 ANQGSEA. Trimming at V came to 4 bases and at J to 0 bases, leaving 6 bases not matched to a gene. The CDR3 is made up of 15 amino acids. CDR3 nucleotides: TGCAGCGTTGGGGAGGGCAGTTTCTCCTACAATGAGCAGTTCTTC. Amino acids: CSVGEGSFSYNEQFF.

This chain uses TRBV6-7 with TRBJ2-7; D gene unclear. TRBV6-7 is recorded as an ORF, its role being uncertain. The CDR3 is 12 amino acids. V lost 2 bases to trimming and J lost 3 bases, with 5 bases between them. The CDR3, as DNA: TGTGCCAGCAGTTACATGGACTACGAGCAGTACGTC. This encodes CASSYMDYEQYV.

The chain joins TRBV4-2 to TRBJ2-2, with 8 bases identical to TRBD2. Germline V gene data show CDR1 as LGHNA and CDR2 as YNFKEQ. After removal of 4 bases from V and 2 bases from J, the junction contained 6 bases not matched to a gene. The CDR3 consists of 16 residues. This CDR3 reads CASSPESGGNTGELFF. The CDR3 DNA follows: TGTGCCAGCAGCCCTGAGAGCGGGGGTAACACCGGGGAGCTGTTTTTT.

The V call is TRBV5-8, the J call TRBJ2-7, with D tentatively TRBD2 (6 bases). CDR3 size: 11 residues. V was pared by 1 base and J by 12 bases, with 11 bases between. Looked up from germline, CDR1 is SGHTS and CDR2 is YDEGEE. CDR3 region: CASSLRLASYV. The CDR3 DNA reads as TGTGCCAGCAGCTTGAGGCTAGCGTCGTACGTC.

This chain joins TRBV30 and TRBJ2-2; 9 bases line up with TRBD1. J was trimmed by 5 bases and V by 3 bases; bases with no gene match: 7. The germline CDR1 and CDR2 sequences are GTSNPN and SVGIG (reference sequence). The CDR3 loop spans 15 amino acids. CDR3 nucleotides: TGTGCCTGGAGGACAAGGGGACAGGGAACCGGGGAGCTGTTTTTT. Translation: CAWRTRGQGTGELFF.

This clone has just one count. V usage is TRBV5-5 and J usage is TRBJ1-5; a weak D match, TRBD1 (6 bases). V lost 4 bases to trimming and J lost 4 bases, with 15 bases between them. The germline gives CDR1 SGHKS, CDR2 YYEKEE (reference sequence). The CDR3 sequence is 15 residues long. CDR3 nucleotide sequence: TGTGCCAGCAGCCTGTACACCACAGGGAATCAGCCCCAGCATTTT. This gives the protein CASSLYTTGNQPQHF.

The chain employs TRBV19 and TRBJ1-4; no reliable D call. The CDR3 is made up of 15 amino acids. With 5 bases removed from V and 0 bases from J, the gap between germline ends came to 10 bases. From germline, CDR1 is LNHDA and CDR2 SQIVND (reference sequence). The CDR3 region has the DNA TGTGCCAGTAGTGGTGAACCCTCAACTAATGAAAAACTGTTTTTT. Protein product: CASSGEPSTNEKLFF.

The chain joins TRBV29-1 to TRBJ1-3; D gene uncertain. CDR3 length equals 13 residues. The V gene lost 2 bases and the J gene lost 4 bases, with 9 bases spanning the gap. Looked up from germline, CDR1 is SQVTM and CDR2 is ANQGSEA. CDR3 sequence: CSVEFLPGNTIYF. In nucleotides, the CDR3 is TGCAGCGTTGAATTCCTTCCCGGAAACACCATATATTTT. The complete variable domain, with remaining parts taken from reference TRBV29-1 and TRBJ1-3, reads SAVISQKPSRDICQRGTSLTIQCQVDSQVTMMFWYRQQPGQSLTLIATANQGSEATYESGFVIDKFPISRPNLTFSTLTVSNMSPEDSSIYLCSVEFLPGNTIYFGEGSWLTVV.